This TCR beta chain was found in a study of T cells expressing NK-cell markers. Turning to the study itself: Seven HCMV-seropositive donors and one seronegative donor made up the eight sequenced donors. Study results and limitations: These clonotypes additionally ranked first within the CD3+CD56-NKG2C+ fraction of a few donors. In more than five donors, dominant CD3+CD56+NKG2C+ clones formed roughly 1.0-8% of CD8+ cells.

Notes on this clonotype: Its antigen is undetermined.

5'RACE template switching built TCR beta cDNA with unique molecular identifiers. Each CDR3 protein gets one entry in TCRdb, which reprocessed the 5' RACE reads and gives no DNA. The sample table includes over 150,000 distinct CDR3 sequences. The origin of this receptor is a man aged 18-70 years in good health. Material: blood T cells: a sorted CD56 or NKG2C T cell subset, CD4+ or CD8+ T cells, or bulk PBMC T cells (not recorded which).

The CDR3 sequence: CASSQVGGFAGELFF. The V call is TRBV3-1, the J call TRBJ2-2; TCRdb gives TRBD1 as the D gene, but with no DNA this cannot be confirmed. This CDR3 spans 15 amino acids. Germline CDR1 reads LGHDT; CDR2 reads YNNKEL (reference sequence).